These 17 T cell receptor beta chains were all obtained from the same sample, sequenced in a study of neurological immune-mediated disorders. TCRdb itself ran the 5' RACE reads through MiXCR, one entry per CDR3 protein. Of 55,000 to 75,000 distinct CDR3 sequences in the sample, 12% were seen once. The sample taken for sequencing was PBMCs. These receptors were obtained from a woman aged 55-69 years with HTLV-1-associated myelopathy (HAM/TSP).

This clonotype was counted at least ten times. V is TRBV12-3 or TRBV12-4 and J is TRBJ1-1; D is undetermined. This CDR3 contains 12 residues. Trimming shortened V by 6 bases and J by 8 bases, and 13 bases separated the two germline ends. CDR3 DNA: TGTGCCAGCAGCCTACTGACGGGGGAAGCTTTCTTT. Translating gives CASSLLTGEAFF.

This clonotype was observed many times. V is TRBV6-5 and J is TRBJ2-1; D gene unclear. The V end lost 0 bases, the J end lost 1 base, and 13 bases lay between the germline ends. The CDR3 covers 17 residues. CDR1 MNHEY and CDR2 SVGAGI come from the germline V gene. The CDR3 DNA reads TGTGCCAGCAGTTACTCGCGGCAGCCTTATTCCTACAATGAGCAGTTCTTC. Translation gives CASSYSRQPYSYNEQFF.

This clonotype showed up many times. This may stem from a read error, because a much larger clone lies one nucleotide away. This chain links TRBV7-9 with TRBJ2-7, with D perhaps TRBD1 (5 bases). Trimming stripped 1 base from V and 3 bases from J, with 7 bases between. CDR1 and CDR2 (germline): SEHNR, FQNEAQ (reference sequence). The length of the CDR3 is 13 residues. The CDR3 is CASSLGRDYEQYF. The CDR3 DNA reads TGTGCCAGCAGCTTAGGCAGGGACTACGAGCAGTACTTC.

This clonotype was observed many times. The gene calls are TRBV12-3 or TRBV12-4 and TRBJ1-6; no clear D gene. V was cut by 2 bases and J by 6 bases, with 11 bases left in between. The CDR3 is made up of 15 amino acids. CDR3 nucleotide sequence: TGTGCCAGCAGTTTATTGGGAGTAGTTAATTCACCCCTCCACTTT. The encoded protein is CASSLLGVVNSPLHF.

This clonotype occurred many times. The J gene is TRBJ2-7, the V gene TRBV6-5; TRBD1 agrees at 9 bases. CDR3 length equals 15 residues. Germline CDR1 and CDR2: MNHEY and SVGAGI. The J segment lost 3 bases and the V segment lost 0 bases, leaving 3 bases of the junction unmatched. CDR3 region: CASSYSGQGSYEQYF. CDR3 in DNA: TGTGCCAGCAGTTACTCCGGACAGGGGAGCTACGAGCAGTACTTC.

This clonotype was observed at least ten times. As DNA, the CDR3 is TGTGCCAGCAGCTTAGAACTAGCGGGCCCCTCCTACAATGAGCAGTTCTTC. This gives the protein CASSLELAGPSYNEQFF. The chain couples TRBV7-8 to TRBJ2-1; 9 bases align to TRBD2. CDR1 and CDR2 (germline): SGHVS, FQNEAQ. This CDR3 is built from 17 residues. Trimming took 1 base from V and 0 from J; bases not matched to a gene: 4.

The sample holds many counts of this clonotype. V usage is TRBV20-1 and J usage is TRBJ2-7; 10 bases align to TRBD2. The CDR3 runs 16 residues. Trimming cost V 0 bases and J 6 bases; bases outside gene matches: 11. Germline CDR1 DFQATT, CDR2 SNEGSKA (reference sequence). CDR3 amino acids: CSARDPGASGSVEQYF. DNA for the CDR3: TGCAGTGCTAGAGATCCCGGGGCTAGCGGGAGCGTCGAGCAGTACTTC.

This clonotype was observed at least ten times. This sequence joins TRBV29-1 and TRBJ2-5; the D is unclear. This CDR3 region has 11 residues. Germline values: CDR1 SQVTM, CDR2 ANQGSEA. Trimming stripped 4 bases from V and 5 bases from J, with 8 bases between. CDR3 amino acids: CSVGPAETQYF. Here the CDR3 DNA reads TGCAGCGTTGGTCCAGCGGAGACCCAGTACTTC.

The sample holds many counts of this clonotype. V and J are TRBV7-9 and TRBJ2-1, with 9 bases identical to TRBD1. CDR1 and CDR2 from the germline V gene are SEHNR and FQNEAQ (reference sequence). J was trimmed by 1 base and V by 3 bases; bases with no gene match: 1. This CDR3 is 15 amino acids long. CDR3 nucleotides: TGTGCCAGCAGCTTGGGGACAGGGTCCTACAATGAGCAGTTCTTC. This codes for CASSLGTGSYNEQFF.

In its sample, this clonotype was seen many times. The chain joins TRBV28 to TRBJ2-1; D remains unclear. Germline assignment: CDR1 MDHEN and CDR2 SYDVKM. The CDR3 consists of 12 residues. Trimming left V 6 bases short and J 12 bases short, with 15 bases between. DNA of the CDR3: TGTGCCAGCAGCTCAGGACCCCGCGGGCAGTTCTTC. Residues: CASSSGPRGQFF. The full variable domain, its missing parts supplied by reference TRBV28 and TRBJ2-1, is DVKVTQSSRYLVKRTGEKVFLECVQDMDHENMFWYRQDPGLGLRLIYFSYDVKMKEKGDIPEGYSVSREKKERFSLILESASTNQTSMYLCASSSGPRGQFFGPGTRLTVL.

This clonotype was detected ten times or more. The chain carries TRBV15 and TRBJ2-7; tentative D call: TRBD1 (5 bases). This CDR3 region has 15 residues. Trimming took 0 bases from V and 3 from J, leaving 12 bases between them. Germline V gene sequence: CDR1 LNHNV, CDR2 YYDKDF (reference sequence). The CDR3, as DNA: TGTGCCACCAGCAGAGACGGGCAGGGAAACTACGAGCAGTACTTC. The encoded protein is CATSRDGQGNYEQYF.

This clonotype was counted only a few times. This chain links TRBV5-1 with TRBJ1-2; 7 positions match TRBD1. Germline trimming cut 4 bases from V and 0 bases from J; bases unmatched to any gene: 9. The CDR3 sequence is 16 residues long. Germline assignment: CDR1 SGHRS and CDR2 YFSETQ. The chain's CDR3 is CASSTPGTEANYGYTF. In DNA form, the CDR3 reads TGCGCCAGCAGCACCCCCGGGACAGAAGCTAACTATGGCTACACCTTC.

The gene calls are TRBV19 and TRBJ1-5, with a possible D match to TRBD1 (5 bases). The CDR3 sequence is 15 residues long. V gave up 5 bases and J gave up 11 bases, with 22 bases separating them. Germline V gene lookup returns CDR1 LNHDA and CDR2 SQIVND (reference sequence). CDR3 in DNA: TGTGCCAGTAGTCCAGCGGGGCTGGGACTTCGGTCCCAGCATTTT. It is translated as CASSPAGLGLRSQHF.

The chain combines TRBV7-9 with TRBJ2-5; D is unresolved. Trimming took off 3 bases at V and 7 bases at J, with 12 bases between the two ends. The CDR3 extends over 13 amino acids. CDR1 is SEHNR, CDR2 FQNEAQ, per germline (reference sequence). This CDR3 is CASSFDGPATQYF. In nucleotides, the CDR3 is TGTGCCAGCAGCTTCGACGGTCCGGCGACCCAGTACTTC.

This clonotype has at least ten counts. The chain recombines TRBV3-1 with TRBJ2-2; D is possibly TRBD1 or TRBD2 (5 bases each). The CDR3 covers 16 residues. Germline V gene data show CDR1 as LGHDT and CDR2 as YNNKEL (reference sequence). Deletions cut 2 bases from V and 3 bases from J, with 13 bases between. CDR3 sequence (DNA): TGTGCCAGCAGCCAACATGGGGGAGTCGACACCGGGGAGCTGTTTTTT. Translating gives CASSQHGGVDTGELFF.

This clonotype was found many times. The chain is built from TRBV20-1 and TRBJ2-4, with D perhaps being TRBD1 or TRBD2 (6 bases each). This CDR3 spans 14 amino acids. V was clipped by 0 bases and J by 8 bases, with 14 bases between them. Looked up from germline, CDR1 is DFQATT and CDR2 is SNEGSKA (reference sequence). The CDR3 reads CSARDSARGDIQYF. CDR3 DNA sequence: TGCAGTGCTAGAGATTCAGCGAGGGGGGACATTCAGTACTTC.

The sample holds many counts of this clonotype. The chain links TRBV5-1 to TRBJ2-4; D might be TRBD1 (6 bases). Germline V gene lookup returns CDR1 SGHRS and CDR2 YFSETQ. Trimming removed 3 bases from V and 14 bases from J, with 15 bases in between. The CDR3 is made up of 12 amino acids. The CDR3 spells CASSWDTPGEYF. CDR3 DNA: TGCGCCAGCAGCTGGGACACACCCGGAGAGTACTTC.